The 25 T cell receptor beta chains below were found in one sample sequenced in a study. MiXCR, run by TCRdb on the 5' RACE reads, gives a single entry per CDR3 protein. The table has some 31,000 distinct CDR3 sequences, about 25% seen once. Sequencing input: naive CD4+ T cells sorted from a lymph node. The subset here: naive CD4+ T cells, CD4+CD45RA+CD25-. The source is a female donor with breast cancer.

This clonotype appeared many times. This chain joins TRBV4-1 and TRBJ1-2; TRBD1 might be the D (6 bases). CDR1 is MGHRA, CDR2 YSYEKL, per germline. V lost 1 base and J 8 bases, leaving 11 bases between the germline ends. There are 13 residues in the CDR3. The CDR3 loop reads CASSQAGAGGYTF. CDR3 DNA: TGCGCCAGCAGCCAAGCGGGGGCTGGGGGCTACACCTTC.

The DNA of the CDR3 is TGTGCCAGCACCTCACAGGGGGATAGCGGCTCCTACAATGAGCAGTTCTTC. Residues: CASTSQGDSGSYNEQFF. The chain links TRBV6-5 to TRBJ2-1; TRBD1 matches 8 bases. The CDR3 runs 17 residues. CDR1 is MNHEY, CDR2 SVGAGI, per germline. V was clipped by 7 bases and J by 0 bases; unmatched bases: 11.

Concerning this clonotype itself: Since the CDR3 does not end with the conserved phenylalanine or tryptophan, this likely comes from a read error. The chain is built from TRBV5-1 and TRBJ2-1, with a possible D match to TRBD1 (6 bases). CDR1 and CDR2 from the germline V gene are SGHRS and YFSETQ. V was cut by 4 bases and J by 8 bases, with 19 bases left in between. The CDR3 loop spans 15 amino acids. CDR3 residues: CASSPTTNRAHEQFV. CDR3 coding DNA: TGCGCCAGCAGCCCGACAACTAACAGGGCACATGAGCAGTTCGTC.

This clonotype was observed a few times. This chain joins TRBV4-1 and TRBJ2-5, with 12 nucleotides matching TRBD2. V shed 2 bases, J shed 5 bases, and the junction held 6 bases outside the gene matches. The CDR3 loop spans 16 amino acids. Germline V CDR1 and CDR2: MGHRA, YSYEKL. CDR3 DNA: TGCGCCAGCAGCCAACCGACTAGCGGGAGTAGGGAGACCCAGTACTTC. As protein: CASSQPTSGSRETQYF.

The J gene is TRBJ1-2, the V gene TRBV7-3; D is unresolved. This CDR3 has 13 residues. Germline values: CDR1 SGHTA, CDR2 FQGTGA. V was clipped by 5 bases and J by 5 bases, with 12 bases between them. In DNA, the CDR3 is TGTGCCAGCAGCCCTAGATCGGGGTATGGCTACACCTTC. Its protein product is CASSPRSGYGYTF. Combining the CDR3 with reference TRBV7-3 and TRBJ1-2 gives the whole variable domain GAGVSQTPSNKVTEKGKYVELRCDPISGHTALYWYRQSLGQGPEFLIYFQGTGAADDSGLPNDRFFAVRPEGSVSTLKIQRTERGDSAVYLCASSPRSGYGYTFGSGTRLTVV.

This clonotype was seen only a few times. This rearrangement joins TRBV5-1 to TRBJ2-1; D possibly corresponds to TRBD2 (5 bases). The germline gives CDR1 SGHRS, CDR2 YFSETQ. CDR3 length: 11 amino acids. The V end was cut by 3 bases, the J end by 7 bases, with 5 bases between. The CDR3 DNA reads TGCGCCAGCAGCTGGAGGAATGAGCAGTTCTTC. This codes for CASSWRNEQFF.

This clonotype was seen only a few times. The chain has TRBV4-2 and TRBJ2-2, with D uncertain. CDR3 length: 16 residues. V was clipped by 0 bases and J by 3 bases, with 11 bases between them. Germline-derived CDR1 and CDR2 are LGHNA and YNFKEQ. CDR3 nucleotide sequence: TGTGCCAGCAGCCAAGATTTCGCGTCGGACACCGGGGAGCTGTTTTTT. It is translated as CASSQDFASDTGELFF.

This clonotype was counted a few times. The J gene is TRBJ1-4, the V gene TRBV3-1; D remains ambiguous. The CDR3 covers 12 residues. Trimming took 7 bases from V and 7 from J, leaving 10 bases between them. In germline, CDR1 is LGHDT, CDR2 YNNKEL (reference sequence). CDR3 residues: CASNSLGEKLFF. The DNA of the CDR3 is TGTGCCAGCAACTCCCTCGGTGAAAAACTGTTTTTT.

Worth noting for this clonotype: A much larger clone lies one base from this, so it may be a read error. This CDR3 reads CSAREGATNERLFF. The CDR3, as DNA: TGCAGTGCTAGAGAGGGGGCAACTAATGAAAGACTGTTTTTT. This chain connects TRBV20-1 to TRBJ1-4; D is perhaps TRBD1 (6 bases). Looked up from germline, CDR1 is DFQATT and CDR2 is SNEGSKA (reference sequence). CDR3 length: 14 residues.

This clonotype counts as medium-sized. The rearrangement links TRBV5-1 to TRBJ2-1, with D maybe TRBD1 (5 bases). In germline, CDR1 is SGHRS, CDR2 YFSETQ. The CDR3 contains 16 residues. V lost 1 base and J 4 bases, leaving 15 bases between the germline ends. CDR3 nucleotide sequence: TGCGCCAGCAGCTTGCAGGGTATTCCCCTATACAATGAGCAGTTCTTC. Amino acids: CASSLQGIPLYNEQFF.

V usage is TRBV4-2 and J usage is TRBJ1-4; D remains unclear. Germline CDR1 and CDR2: LGHNA and YNFKEQ. V lost 4 bases and J lost 8, with 14 bases in between. The CDR3 consists of 14 residues. The CDR3 here is CASSLTDGREKLFF. DNA for the CDR3: TGTGCCAGCAGCCTGACGGACGGGAGGGAAAAACTGTTTTTT.

This clonotype is labeled as medium-sized. The genes are TRBV9 and TRBJ2-5, with 12 bases that match TRBD1. The CDR3 runs 16 residues. Germline lookup yields CDR1 SGDLS and CDR2 YYNGEE. The J segment lost 5 bases and the V segment lost 0 bases, leaving 5 bases of the junction unmatched. DNA for the CDR3: TGTGCCAGCAGCGTAGGGGGACAGGGGGCGCGGGAGACCCAGTACTTC. Translated, it gives CASSVGGQGARETQYF.

This clonotype showed up many times. The rearrangement links TRBV6-5 to TRBJ1-1, with 7 bases matching TRBD1. The CDR3 has 14 amino acids. Trimming at V came to 6 bases and at J to 0 bases, leaving 4 bases not matched to a gene. Looked up from germline, CDR1 is MNHEY and CDR2 is SVGAGI. The CDR3 protein is CASREGALNTEAFF. DNA of the CDR3: TGTGCCAGCAGAGAGGGGGCCTTGAACACTGAAGCTTTCTTT.

The chain uses TRBV7-6 and TRBJ2-3; 7 nucleotides align to TRBD2. Trimming cost V 2 bases and J 1 base; bases outside gene matches: 6. Per the germline V gene, CDR1 is SGHVS and CDR2 is FNYEAQ. The CDR3 is made up of 16 amino acids. CDR3 DNA sequence: TGTGCCAGCAGCTTAAGGCCTAGCGGAGGCACAGATACGCAGTATTTT. Translating gives CASSLRPSGGTDTQYF.

The chain couples TRBV5-1 to TRBJ2-1; D might be TRBD2 (6 bases). This CDR3 has 14 residues. The germline V and J ends were trimmed by 2 bases and 3 bases, with 9 bases remaining between them. Germline CDR1 and CDR2: SGHRS and YFSETQ. The DNA of the CDR3 is TGCGCCAGCAGCTTTTTCGGGAGCTACAATGAGCAGTTCTTC. This sequence encodes CASSFFGSYNEQFF.

The genes are TRBV20-1 and TRBJ1-3, with D unresolved. The V and J ends lost 5 bases and 2 bases respectively, with 13 bases between them. Germline lookup yields CDR1 DFQATT and CDR2 SNEGSKA (reference sequence). The CDR3 covers 14 residues. CDR3 coding DNA: TGCAGTGCTCGCCCGGGGTTCCCTGGAAACACCATATATTTT. The encoded protein is CSARPGFPGNTIYF.

This clonotype was counted many times. The gene calls are TRBV7-2 and TRBJ2-7; D unclear. The CDR3 loop spans 11 amino acids. Germline V lookup: CDR1 SGHTA, CDR2 FQGNSA. Deletions cut 8 bases from V and 4 bases from J, with 9 bases between. The CDR3 nucleotides are TGTGCCAGCGGAAGGTTGTACGAGCAGTACTTC. This encodes CASGRLYEQYF.

This chain uses TRBV6-5 with TRBJ2-3; the match to TRBD1 covers 8 bases. The DNA end favors TRBJ1-5, so the J call may be wrong. Germline CDR1 reads MNHEY; CDR2 reads SVGAGI. The CDR3 is 16 amino acids. CDR3 DNA sequence: TGTGCCAGCAGACGTCTGGGGCAGGGGGCCGCAGATACGCAGCATTTT. This encodes CASRRLGQGAADTQHF.

On this clonotype: Just one base apart from a much larger clone, this may be a read error. The chain joins TRBV4-2 to TRBJ2-2, with a weak D call TRBD2 (5 bases). CDR1 is LGHNA and CDR2 is YNFKEQ in the germline V gene. The CDR3 has 16 residues. CDR3 sequence: CASSQDTDANTGEPFF. As DNA, the CDR3 is TGTGCCAGCAGCCAAGACACAGACGCGAACACCGGGGAGCCGTTTTTT.

This clonotype showed up just a few times. This sequence joins TRBV15 and TRBJ1-5; D remains ambiguous. The V and J ends lost 0 bases and 4 bases respectively, with 10 bases between them. This CDR3 comprises 15 residues. CDR1 and CDR2 (germline): LNHNV, YYDKDF (reference sequence). CDR3 DNA: TGTGCCACCAGCAGAGAAGGGTTAGCAAATCAGCCCCAGCATTTT. It encodes CATSREGLANQPQHF.

This clonotype rates as medium-sized. This chain links TRBV10-3 with TRBJ1-5; 9 nucleotides agree with TRBD1. After removal of 0 bases from V and 2 bases from J, the junction contained 2 bases not matched to a gene. The CDR3 totals 16 residues. Per germline, CDR1 ENHRY and CDR2 SYGVKD. Written as DNA, the CDR3 is TGTGCCATCAGTGAGTCGGACAGGGGAGGCAATCAGCCCCAGCATTTT. It encodes CAISESDRGGNQPQHF.

This clonotype was recorded a few times. CDR3 amino acids: CASSSVEQFF. The DNA for the CDR3 is TGTGCCAGCAGCTCCGTCGAGCAGTTCTTC. The V and J genes are TRBV13 and TRBJ2-1, with D uncertain. Germline V CDR1 and CDR2: PRHDT, FYEKMQ (reference sequence). Trimming cost V 4 bases and J 10 bases, with 5 bases left between them. This CDR3 has 10 amino acids.

This clonotype occurred many times. CDR3 region: CSVDLGNTIYF. CDR3 DNA: TGCAGCGTTGATCTTGGAAACACCATATATTTT. The chain recombines TRBV29-1 with TRBJ1-3, with no clear D. Germline V lookup: CDR1 SQVTM, CDR2 ANQGSEA. The CDR3 spans 11 residues. Trimming pared 3 bases from V and 3 bases from J, leaving 3 bases between.

This clonotype has only a few counts. This chain joins TRBV3-1 and TRBJ2-1; TRBD2 matches 10 bases. The CDR3 totals 16 residues. V lost 2 bases, J lost 7 bases, and 8 bases stayed unmatched. Germline-derived CDR1 and CDR2 are LGHDT and YNNKEL (reference sequence). This chain's CDR3 is CASSQLSSGSRNEQFF. Written as DNA, the CDR3 is TGTGCCAGCAGCCAATTGTCTAGCGGGAGTCGGAATGAGCAGTTCTTC.

The gene calls are TRBV18 and TRBJ1-6, with D unresolved. The length of the CDR3 is 15 residues. Germline V gene sequence: CDR1 KGHSH, CDR2 LQKENI. V lost 1 base, J lost 0 bases, and 4 bases lay in between. The CDR3 sequence: CASSPQGSYNSPLHF. Here the CDR3 DNA reads TGTGCCAGCTCACCACAGGGCTCCTATAATTCACCCCTCCACTTT. Full variable domain (outside the CDR3, taken from reference TRBV18 and TRBJ1-6): NAGVMQNPRHLVRRRGQEARLRCSPMKGHSHVYWYRQLPEEGLKFMVYLQKENIIDESGMPKERFSAEFPKEGPSILRIQQVVRGDSAAYFCASSPQGSYNSPLHFGNGTRLTVT.